The entry below gives a single T cell receptor beta chain sequence along with its context. Antigen specificity is unknown. Each TCR beta cDNA library carried unique molecular identifiers. Researchers reported some 500,000 cDNA molecules coming from roughly 0.93 to 9.6 million T cells. One entry per CDR3 protein, called by TCRdb with MiXCR from the PCR reads. The table has roughly 800,000 distinct CDR3 sequences, roughly 58% seen once. The record originates from a study of post-analysis software for immune sequencing data. Findings of the study overall: There were roughly five TRBV segments more frequent in patients than controls, and TRBV5-6, TRBV5-1 and TRBV20-1 were among them.

CDR1 is SQVTM, CDR2 ANQGSEA, per germline. The CDR3 loop spans 13 amino acids. The V end was cut by 6 bases, the J end by 2 bases, with 10 bases between. This TCR came from a girl under 18 with multiple sclerosis. The chain couples TRBV29-1 to TRBJ2-2; no firm D call. Input material: blood. CDR3 bases: TGCAGCGTATCTTACGCCAACACCGGGGAGCTGTTTTTT. Amino acids: CSVSYANTGELFF.